One T cell receptor (beta chain) is described in this entry. Using a J-beta primer mix together with a sample-barcoded 5' primer, a second PCR was run for roughly 7 to 12 cycles. The template-switch adaptor was a 5' adaptor with 12 random nucleotides. It tagged each cDNA molecule. TCRdb analysed the 5' RACE reads with MiXCR anew, one entry per CDR3 protein. The sample consists of over 700,000 distinct CDR3 sequences, 20% to 25% of them appearing once. These data are taken from a study of blood T cells in healthy people across ages. Study at large: The capture of about one barcoded beta molecule per two T cells was achieved by template switching.

Trimming left V 4 bases short and J 2 bases short, with 22 bases between. Germline values: CDR1 LGHNA, CDR2 YSLEER. The CDR3 has 18 residues. The same data also went into a second study, on T cells of mothers and their children. As reported in that work: Every mother produced more than 10 million TCR beta CDR3 reads, whereas every child provided about 3 million.

The chain links TRBV4-3 to TRBJ2-3, with a tentative D call TRBD2 (5 bases). What was sequenced was blood. The receptor was derived from a boy aged 10-17 years in good health. CDR3 amino acids: CASSRSGQVDYYTDTQYF. The CDR3 bases are TGCGCCAGCAGCCGCTCGGGTCAGGTCGACTACTACACAGATACGCAGTATTTT.